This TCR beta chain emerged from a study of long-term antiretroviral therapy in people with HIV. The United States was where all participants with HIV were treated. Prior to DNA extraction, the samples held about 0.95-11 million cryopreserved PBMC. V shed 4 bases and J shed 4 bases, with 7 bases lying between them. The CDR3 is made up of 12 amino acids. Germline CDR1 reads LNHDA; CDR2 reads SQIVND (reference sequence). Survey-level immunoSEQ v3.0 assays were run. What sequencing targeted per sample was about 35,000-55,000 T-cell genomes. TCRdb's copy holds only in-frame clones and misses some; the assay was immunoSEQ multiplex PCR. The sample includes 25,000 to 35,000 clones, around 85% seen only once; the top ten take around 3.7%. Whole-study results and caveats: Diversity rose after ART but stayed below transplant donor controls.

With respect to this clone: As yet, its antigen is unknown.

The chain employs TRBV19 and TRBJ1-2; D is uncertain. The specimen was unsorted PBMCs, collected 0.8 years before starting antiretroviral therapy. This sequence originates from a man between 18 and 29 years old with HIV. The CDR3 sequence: CASSTTVYGYTF. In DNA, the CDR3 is TGTGCCAGTAGTACGACGGTCTATGGCTACACCTTC.